This T cell receptor beta chain is from a study of blood T cell repertoires in COVID-19. Study at large: Samples representing acute and convalescent COVID-19 were sourced from the United States, Italy and Spain. In each case, the material was cDNA or gDNA derived from T cells, B-cell-depleted T cells, or PBMCs.

V was clipped by 2 bases and J by 1 base; unmatched bases: 13. From germline, CDR1 is LNHDA and CDR2 SQIVND (reference sequence). This CDR3 comprises 19 residues. In the original processing: Researchers report that nucleated cell counts were estimated from reference gene primer amplification. The repertoire was sequenced with immunoSEQ multiplex PCR; TCRdb's copy has only in-frame clones and lacks some. V and J calls and clone size come straight from that table; D and trimming were deduced from the DNA. The repertoire has fewer than 100,000 clones, around 75% of them found once; the top ten carry 24%.

The sequence was collected from a human donor in a cohort sampled during active COVID-19. Material: peripheral blood. The chain links TRBV19 to TRBJ2-7, with TRBD2 matching 11 bases. The CDR3 protein is CASSIRVLAGGSGSYEQYF. Written as DNA, the CDR3 is TGTGCCAGTAGTATAAGAGTTCTAGCGGGAGGCTCTGGGTCCTACGAGCAGTACTTC.